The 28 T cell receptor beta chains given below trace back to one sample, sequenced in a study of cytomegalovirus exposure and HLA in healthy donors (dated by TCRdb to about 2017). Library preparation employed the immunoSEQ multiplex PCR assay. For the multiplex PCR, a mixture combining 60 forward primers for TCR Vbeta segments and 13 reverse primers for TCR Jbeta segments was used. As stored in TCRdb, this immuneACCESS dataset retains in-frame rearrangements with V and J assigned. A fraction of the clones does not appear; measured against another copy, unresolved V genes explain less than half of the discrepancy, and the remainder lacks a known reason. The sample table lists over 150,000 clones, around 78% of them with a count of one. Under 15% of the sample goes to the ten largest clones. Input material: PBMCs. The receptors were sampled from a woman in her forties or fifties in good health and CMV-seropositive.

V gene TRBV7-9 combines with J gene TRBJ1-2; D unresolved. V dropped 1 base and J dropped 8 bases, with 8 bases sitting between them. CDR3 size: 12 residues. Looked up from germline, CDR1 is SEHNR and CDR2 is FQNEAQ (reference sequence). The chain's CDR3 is CASSLVAGGYTF. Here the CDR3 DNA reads TGTGCCAGCAGCTTAGTGGCTGGCGGCTACACCTTC.

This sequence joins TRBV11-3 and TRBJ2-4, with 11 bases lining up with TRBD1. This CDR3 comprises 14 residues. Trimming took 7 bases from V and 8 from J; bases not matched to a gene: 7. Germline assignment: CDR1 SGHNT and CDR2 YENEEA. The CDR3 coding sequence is TGTGCCAGCAACCCAGGACAGGGGGCGGACATTCAGTACTTC. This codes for CASNPGQGADIQYF.

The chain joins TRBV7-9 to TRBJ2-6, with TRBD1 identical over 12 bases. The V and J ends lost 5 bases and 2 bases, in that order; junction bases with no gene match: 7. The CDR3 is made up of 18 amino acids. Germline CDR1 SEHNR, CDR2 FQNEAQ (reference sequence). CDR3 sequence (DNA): TGTGCCAGCAGCCCCCGACGGGACAGGGGGCCTGGGGCCAACGTCCTGACTTTC. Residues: CASSPRRDRGPGANVLTF.

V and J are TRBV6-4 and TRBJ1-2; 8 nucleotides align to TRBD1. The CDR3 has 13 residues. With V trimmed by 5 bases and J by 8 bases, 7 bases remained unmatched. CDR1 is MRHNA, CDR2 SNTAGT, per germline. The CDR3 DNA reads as TGTGCCAGCAGTTCCACAGGGGGTAACGGCTACACCTTC. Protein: CASSSTGGNGYTF.

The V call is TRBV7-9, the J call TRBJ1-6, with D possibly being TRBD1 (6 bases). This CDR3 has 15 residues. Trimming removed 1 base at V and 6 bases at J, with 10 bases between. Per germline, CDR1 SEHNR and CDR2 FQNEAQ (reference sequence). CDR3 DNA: TGTGCCAGCAGCTTAGAGACAGGCCGTAATTCACCCCTCCACTTT. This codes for CASSLETGRNSPLHF.

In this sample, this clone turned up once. The CDR3 DNA is TGCGCCAGCAGCTTGGCTGGGGACAGTGAGCAGTTCTTC. Translation gives CASSLAGDSEQFF. The chain combines TRBV5-1 with TRBJ2-1, with 7 bases identical to TRBD1. The CDR3 has 13 amino acids. Germline loops: CDR1 SGHRS, CDR2 YFSETQ. J lost 9 bases, V lost 0 bases, and 3 bases had no gene match.

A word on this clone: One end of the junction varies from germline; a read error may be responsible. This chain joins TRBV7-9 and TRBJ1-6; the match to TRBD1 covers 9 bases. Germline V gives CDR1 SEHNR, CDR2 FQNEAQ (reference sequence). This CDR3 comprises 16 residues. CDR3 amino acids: CSSSLVITGGNSPLHF. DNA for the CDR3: TGTTCCAGCAGCTTAGTAATAACAGGGGGCAATTCACCCCTCCACTTT.

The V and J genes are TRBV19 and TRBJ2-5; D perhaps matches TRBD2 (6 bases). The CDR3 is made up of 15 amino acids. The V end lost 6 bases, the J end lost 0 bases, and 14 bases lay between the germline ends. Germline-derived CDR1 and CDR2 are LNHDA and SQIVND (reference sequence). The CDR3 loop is CASSLRAGYQETQYF. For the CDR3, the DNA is TGTGCCAGTAGCCTCCGCGCGGGGTACCAAGAGACCCAGTACTTC. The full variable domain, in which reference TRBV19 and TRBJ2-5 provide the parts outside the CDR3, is DGGITQSPKYLFRKEGQNVTLSCEQNLNHDAMYWYRQDPGQGLRLIYYSQIVNDFQKGDIAEGYSVSREKKESFPLTVTSAQKNPTAFYLCASSLRAGYQETQYFGPGTRLLVL.

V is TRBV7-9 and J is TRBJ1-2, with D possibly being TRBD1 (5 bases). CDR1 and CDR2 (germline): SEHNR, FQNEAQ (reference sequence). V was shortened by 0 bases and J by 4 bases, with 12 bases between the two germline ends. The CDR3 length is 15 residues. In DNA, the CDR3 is TGTGCCAGCAGCTTAGCGGGGCGAACGGGCTATGGCTACACCTTC. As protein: CASSLAGRTGYGYTF.

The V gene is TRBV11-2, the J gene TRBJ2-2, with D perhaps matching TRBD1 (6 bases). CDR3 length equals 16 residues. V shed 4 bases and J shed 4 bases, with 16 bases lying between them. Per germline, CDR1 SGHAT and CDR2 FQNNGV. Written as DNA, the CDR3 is TGTGCCAGCAGCTCCTTTGAGGACAGCCTCACCGGGGAGCTGTTTTTT. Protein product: CASSSFEDSLTGELFF.

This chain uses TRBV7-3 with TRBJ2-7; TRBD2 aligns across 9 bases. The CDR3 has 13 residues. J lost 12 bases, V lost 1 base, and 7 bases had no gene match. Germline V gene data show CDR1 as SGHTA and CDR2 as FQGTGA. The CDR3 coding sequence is TGTGCCAGCAGCTTAAGGCCTAGCGGGGTCGTGTACTTC. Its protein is CASSLRPSGVVYF.

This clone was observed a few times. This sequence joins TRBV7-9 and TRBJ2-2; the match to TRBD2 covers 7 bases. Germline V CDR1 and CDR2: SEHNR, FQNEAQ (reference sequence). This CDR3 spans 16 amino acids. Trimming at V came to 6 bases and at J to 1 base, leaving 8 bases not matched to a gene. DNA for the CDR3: TGTGCCAGCAGGCCACTAAGCGGGGTGAACACCGGGGAGCTGTTTTTT. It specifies CASRPLSGVNTGELFF. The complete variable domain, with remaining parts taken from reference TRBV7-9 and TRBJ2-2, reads DTGVSQNPRHKITKRGQNVTFRCDPISEHNRLYWYRQTLGQGPEFLTYFQNEAQLEKSRLLSDRFSAERPKGSFSTLEIQRTEQGDSAMYLCASRPLSGVNTGELFFGEGSRLTVL.

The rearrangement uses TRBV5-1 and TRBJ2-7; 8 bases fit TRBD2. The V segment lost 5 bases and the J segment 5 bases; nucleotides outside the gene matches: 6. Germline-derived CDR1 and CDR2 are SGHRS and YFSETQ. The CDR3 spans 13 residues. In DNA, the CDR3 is TGCGCCAGCAGGGGGAGCGGGGGTAACGAGCAGTACTTC. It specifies CASRGSGGNEQYF. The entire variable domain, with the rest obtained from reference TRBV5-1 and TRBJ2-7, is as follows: KAGVTQTPRYLIKTRGQQVTLSCSPISGHRSVSWYQQTPGQGLQFLFEYFSETQRNKGNFPGRFSGRQFSNSRSEMNVSTLELGDSALYLCASRGSGGNEQYFGPGTRLTVT.

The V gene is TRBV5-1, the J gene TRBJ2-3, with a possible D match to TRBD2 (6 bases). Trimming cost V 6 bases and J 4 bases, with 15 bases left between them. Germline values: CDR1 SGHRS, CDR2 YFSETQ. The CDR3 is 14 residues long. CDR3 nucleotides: TGCGCCAGCACCCTAACGGAGGGCCCAGATACGCAGTATTTT. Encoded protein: CASTLTEGPDTQYF.

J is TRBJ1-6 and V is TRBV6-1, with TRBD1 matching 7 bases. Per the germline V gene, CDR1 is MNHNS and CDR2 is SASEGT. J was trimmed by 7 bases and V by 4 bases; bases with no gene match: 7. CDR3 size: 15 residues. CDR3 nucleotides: TGTGCCAGCAGTGCCGGTGGCAGGGGGAATTCACCCCTCCACTTT. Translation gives CASSAGGRGNSPLHF.

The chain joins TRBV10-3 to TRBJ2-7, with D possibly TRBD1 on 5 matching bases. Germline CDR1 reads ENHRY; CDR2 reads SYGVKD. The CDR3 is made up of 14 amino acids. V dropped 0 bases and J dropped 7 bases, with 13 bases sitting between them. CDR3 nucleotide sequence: TGTGCCATCAGTGAGTCAACGGCAGGGTGGGAGCAGTACTTC. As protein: CAISESTAGWEQYF.

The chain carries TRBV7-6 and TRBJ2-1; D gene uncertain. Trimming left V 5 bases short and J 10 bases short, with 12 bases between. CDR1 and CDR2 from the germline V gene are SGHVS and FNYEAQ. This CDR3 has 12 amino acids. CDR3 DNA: TGTGCCAGCAGCCCACGACTTGCAGAGCAGTTCTTC. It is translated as CASSPRLAEQFF.

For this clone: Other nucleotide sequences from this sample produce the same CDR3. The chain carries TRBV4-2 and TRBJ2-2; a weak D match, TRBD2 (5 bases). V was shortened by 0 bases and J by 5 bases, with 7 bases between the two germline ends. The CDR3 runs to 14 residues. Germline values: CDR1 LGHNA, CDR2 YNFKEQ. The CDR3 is CASSQERGTGELFF. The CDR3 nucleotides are TGTGCCAGCAGCCAAGAACGAGGGACCGGGGAGCTGTTTTTT.

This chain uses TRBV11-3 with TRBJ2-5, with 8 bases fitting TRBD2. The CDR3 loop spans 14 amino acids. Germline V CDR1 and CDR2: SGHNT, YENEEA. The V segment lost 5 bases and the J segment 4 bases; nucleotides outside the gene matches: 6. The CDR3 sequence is CASSRGGLPETQYF. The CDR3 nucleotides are TGTGCCAGCAGCCGGGGGGGCCTGCCAGAGACCCAGTACTTC.

This CDR3 is CASSLQGAEAFF. The CDR3 DNA reads as TGTGCCAGCTCATTACAGGGGGCTGAAGCTTTCTTT. This chain uses TRBV18 with TRBJ1-1, with 8 positions matching TRBD1. Trimming took 5 bases from V and 6 from J; bases not matched to a gene: 2. This CDR3 comprises 12 residues. CDR1 is KGHSH, CDR2 LQKENI, per germline.

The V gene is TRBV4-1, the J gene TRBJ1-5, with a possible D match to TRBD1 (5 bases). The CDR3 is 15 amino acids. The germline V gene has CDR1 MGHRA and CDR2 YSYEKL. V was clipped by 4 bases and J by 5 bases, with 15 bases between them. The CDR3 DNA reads TGCGCCAGCAGCCGCAACGGGGGTTCCGATCAGCCCCAGCATTTT. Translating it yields CASSRNGGSDQPQHF.

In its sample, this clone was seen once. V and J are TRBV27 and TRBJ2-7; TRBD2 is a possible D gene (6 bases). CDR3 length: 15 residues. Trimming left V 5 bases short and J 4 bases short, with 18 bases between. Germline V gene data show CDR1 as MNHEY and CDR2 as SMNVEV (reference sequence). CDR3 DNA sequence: TGTGCCAGCAGTCTCAAGCGGAGGGAAGCGTACGAGCAGTACTTC. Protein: CASSLKRREAYEQYF.

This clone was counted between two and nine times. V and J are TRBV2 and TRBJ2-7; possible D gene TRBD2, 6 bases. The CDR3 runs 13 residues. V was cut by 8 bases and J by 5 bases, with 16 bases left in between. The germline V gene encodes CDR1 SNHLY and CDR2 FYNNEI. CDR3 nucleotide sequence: TGTGCCAGCCGGCGGGATCAGTACAACGAGCAGTACTTC. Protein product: CASRRDQYNEQYF.

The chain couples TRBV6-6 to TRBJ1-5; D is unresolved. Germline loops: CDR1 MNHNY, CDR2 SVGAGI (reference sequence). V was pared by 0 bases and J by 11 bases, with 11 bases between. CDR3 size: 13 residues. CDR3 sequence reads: CASSYSNGETQHF. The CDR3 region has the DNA TGTGCCAGCAGTTACTCGAACGGGGAAACCCAGCATTTT.

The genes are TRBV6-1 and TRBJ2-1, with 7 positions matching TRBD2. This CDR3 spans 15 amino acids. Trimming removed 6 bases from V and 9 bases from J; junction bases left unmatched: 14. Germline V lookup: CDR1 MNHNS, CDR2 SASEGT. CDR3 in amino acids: CASSFLGEGTGEQFF. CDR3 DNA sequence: TGTGCCAGCAGCTTTCTCGGGGAGGGGACGGGTGAGCAGTTCTTC.

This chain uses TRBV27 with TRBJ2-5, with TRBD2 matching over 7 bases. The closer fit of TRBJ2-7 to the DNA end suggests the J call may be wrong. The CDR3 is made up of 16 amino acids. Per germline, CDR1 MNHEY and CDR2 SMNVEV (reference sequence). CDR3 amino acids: CASSLSRRGSSYEQYF. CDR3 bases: TGTGCCAGCAGTTTATCTCGGCGGGGGAGCTCCTACGAGCAGTACTTC.

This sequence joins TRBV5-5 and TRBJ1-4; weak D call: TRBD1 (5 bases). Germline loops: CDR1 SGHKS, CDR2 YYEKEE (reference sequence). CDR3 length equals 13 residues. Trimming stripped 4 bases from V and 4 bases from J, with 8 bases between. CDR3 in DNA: TGTGCCAGCAGCCCCCAGGGTAATGAAAAACTGTTTTTT. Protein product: CASSPQGNEKLFF. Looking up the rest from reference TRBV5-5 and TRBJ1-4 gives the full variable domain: DAGVTQSPTHLIKTRGQQVTLRCSPISGHKSVSWYQQVLGQGPQFIFQYYEKEERGRGNFPDRFSARQFPNYSSELNVNALLLGDSALYLCASSPQGNEKLFFGSGTQLSVL.

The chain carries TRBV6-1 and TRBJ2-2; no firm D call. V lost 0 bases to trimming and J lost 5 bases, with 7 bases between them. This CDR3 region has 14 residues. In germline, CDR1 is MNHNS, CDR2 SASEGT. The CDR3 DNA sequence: TGTGCCAGCAGTGAAGCCCGGAGAACCGGGGAGCTGTTTTTT. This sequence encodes CASSEARRTGELFF.